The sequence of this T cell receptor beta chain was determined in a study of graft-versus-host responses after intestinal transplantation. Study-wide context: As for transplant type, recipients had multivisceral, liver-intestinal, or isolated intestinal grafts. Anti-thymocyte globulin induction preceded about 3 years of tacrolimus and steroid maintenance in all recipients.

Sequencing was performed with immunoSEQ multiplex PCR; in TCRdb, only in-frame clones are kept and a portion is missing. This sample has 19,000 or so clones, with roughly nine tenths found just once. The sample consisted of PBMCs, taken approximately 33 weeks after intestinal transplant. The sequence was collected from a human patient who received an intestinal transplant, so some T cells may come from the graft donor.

The CDR3 DNA is TGTGCCTGGAGCCAGGGGACGGGAGAGACCCAGTACTTC. This translates into CAWSQGTGETQYF. The chain recombines TRBV30 with TRBJ2-5, with D possibly TRBD1 on 6 matching bases. The CDR3 is 13 amino acids. CDR1 is GTSNPN, CDR2 SVGIG, per germline (reference sequence). V was pared by 3 bases and J by 4 bases, with 12 bases between.